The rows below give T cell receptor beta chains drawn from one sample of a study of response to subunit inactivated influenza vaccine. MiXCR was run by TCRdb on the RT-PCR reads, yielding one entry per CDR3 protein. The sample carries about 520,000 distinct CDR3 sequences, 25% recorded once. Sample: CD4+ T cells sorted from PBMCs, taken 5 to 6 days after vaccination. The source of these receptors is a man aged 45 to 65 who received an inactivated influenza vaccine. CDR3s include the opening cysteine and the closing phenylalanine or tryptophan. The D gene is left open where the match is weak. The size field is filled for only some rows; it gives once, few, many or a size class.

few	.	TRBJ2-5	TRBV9	TGTGCCAGCAGCGTAGCGGCCGGGGCCGGAGAGACCCAGTACTTC	CASSVAAGAGETQYF
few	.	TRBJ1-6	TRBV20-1	TGCAGTGCTAGAGTAGCGGGCCTCTATAATTCACCCCTCCACTTT	CSARVAGLYNSPLHF
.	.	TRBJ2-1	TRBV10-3	TGTGCCATCAGTGAGTACGCCCTATCCCTACACAATGAGCAGTTCTTC	CAISEYALSLHNEQFF
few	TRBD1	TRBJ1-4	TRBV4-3	TGCGCCAGCAGCCAAAACAAAGGGGGCGATGAAAAACTGTTTTTT	CASSQNKGGDEKLFF
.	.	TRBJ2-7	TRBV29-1	TGCAGCGTTGAAGCTGGGGTCGAGCAGTACTTC	CSVEAGVEQYF
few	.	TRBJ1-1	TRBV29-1	TGCAGCGGTCGTGGGGGCTCGAACACTGAAGCTTTCTTT	CSGRGGSNTEAFF
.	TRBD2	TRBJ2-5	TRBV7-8	TGTGCCAGCACCCTACTAGCGGCCAAAGAGACCCAGTACTTC	CASTLLAAKETQYF
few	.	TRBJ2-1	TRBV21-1	TGTGCCAGCAGCATGCGTCGCCGGGGGGGGTCCTACAATGAGCAGTTCTTC	CASSMRRRGGSYNEQFF
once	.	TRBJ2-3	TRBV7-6	TGTGCCAGCAGCTTTTCATCAGCTAGCACAGATACGCAGTATTTT	CASSFSSASTDTQYF
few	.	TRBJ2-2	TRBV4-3	TGCGCCAGCAGCCAAGGCGTAGGCGGTCGCGGGGAGCTGTTTTTT	CASSQGVGGRGELFF
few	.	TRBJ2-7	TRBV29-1	TGCAGCGTTGAAGGACAGCCTGGGGGCGAGCAGTACTTC	CSVEGQPGGEQYF
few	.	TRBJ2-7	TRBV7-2	TGTGCCAGCAGCCTTCTAATGAGCTCCTACGAGCAGTACTTC	CASSLLMSSYEQYF
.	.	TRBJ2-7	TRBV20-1	TGCAGTGCTAGAAGGTCCCGACTTAACTACGAGCAGTACTTC	CSARRSRLNYEQYF
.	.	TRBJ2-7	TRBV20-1	TGCAGTGTCGGCGGGGGGACAGGAGGAAGGGAGCAGTACTTC	CSVGGGTGGREQYF
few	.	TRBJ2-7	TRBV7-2	TGTGCCAGCAGCCCGGCAATGGTCTACGAGCAGTACTTC	CASSPAMVYEQYF
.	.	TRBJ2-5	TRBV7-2	TGTGCCAGCAGCCCCCGCCGAGCTCAAGAGACCCAGTACTTC	CASSPRRAQETQYF
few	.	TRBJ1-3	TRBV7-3	TGTGCCAGCAGCTTAAACACGGGGAGTGGAAACACCATATATTTT	CASSLNTGSGNTIYF
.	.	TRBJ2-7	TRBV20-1	TGCAGTGCTAATGGTTTCAAGGAGGGAGGGGGGACCTACGAGCAGTACTTC	CSANGFKEGGGTYEQYF
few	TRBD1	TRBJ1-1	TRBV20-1	TGCAGTGCCAAGAAGGGGGCGGGGAACACTGAAGCTTTCTTT	CSAKKGAGNTEAFF
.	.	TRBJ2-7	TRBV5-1	TGCGCCAGCAGCTTATTAGTGGGCTCCTACGAGCAGTACTTC	CASSLLVGSYEQYF
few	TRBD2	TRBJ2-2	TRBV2	TGTGCCAGCAGTGAATTCGGCGGGGGGGGCCCCGGGGAGCTGTTTTTT	CASSEFGGGGPGELFF
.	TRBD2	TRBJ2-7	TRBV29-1	TGCAGCGTTGTGGGGACTAGCGGGAGGTTTGGCGAGCAGTACTTC	CSVVGTSGRFGEQYF